This T cell receptor beta chain is drawn from a study of PD-1 blockade in classical Hodgkin lymphoma. Overall study findings and caveats: According to reports, newly diagnosed patients had lower baseline TCR diversity than healthy donors, and relapsed/refractory patients had lower baseline TCR diversity still. The study found that TCR diversity rose significantly by C4D1 in CD4+ but not CD8+ cells. The authors have not defined what causes the repertoire differences, possibly disease activity or prior therapy. Patients who responded completely had about the same baseline diversity as newly diagnosed patients.

Profiling relied on immunoSEQ multiplex PCR, and the TCRdb table lists in-frame clones only, not all of them. The sample holds roughly 60,000 clones, roughly nine tenths seen once. As to time point: cycle 4 day 1 (C4D1), after 5 to 7 weeks of nivolumab. No patient escaped relapse after autologous stem cell transplantation, and brentuximab vedotin exposure varied. Germline V gene sequence: CDR1 MNHEY, CDR2 SVGAGI. The V end lost 5 bases, the J end lost 3 bases, and 7 bases lay between the germline ends. CDR3 size: 13 residues. Comments on this clone: Its cognate antigen is unknown.

Sequencing was performed on peripheral blood mononuclear cells (PBMCs), taken before the fourth cycle of nivolumab. This chain uses TRBV6-5 with TRBJ2-2; no firm D call. The receptor's source is a human donor with classical Hodgkin lymphoma. This CDR3 is CASSRTYTGELFF. CDR3 bases: TGTGCCAGCAGTCGGACGTACACCGGGGAGCTGTTTTTT.